This entry lists 23 T cell receptor beta chains sequenced from one sample in a study of Graves' ophthalmopathy and Graves' hyperthyroidism. Amplification of TCR beta CDR3 regions used RNA transcripts. RT-PCR was first run with HTBI primers, then multiplex PCR in a second round. MiXCR, applied by TCRdb to the multiplex PCR reads, yields one record per CDR3 protein. Of a few hundred thousand distinct CDR3 sequences listed, approximately 20% were seen once; the top ten hold more than 1.5%. Input material: peripheral blood. All receptors come from a woman aged 18 to 35 with Graves' ophthalmopathy.

Ten or more counts support this clonotype. The rearrangement links TRBV7-2 to TRBJ1-5; D is undetermined. Looked up from germline, CDR1 is SGHTA and CDR2 is FQGNSA. The CDR3 has 13 residues. V gave up 5 bases and J gave up 4 bases, with 9 bases separating them. The CDR3 nucleotides are TGTGCCAGCAGCGGGGATCCTAATCAGCCCCAGCATTTT. Residues: CASSGDPNQPQHF.

There are many counts of this clonotype. The chain couples TRBV7-3 to TRBJ2-2, with D tentatively TRBD1 (5 bases). V lost 3 bases to trimming and J lost 2 bases, with 7 bases between them. This CDR3 comprises 14 residues. Germline V gives CDR1 SGHTA, CDR2 FQGTGA. CDR3 region: CASSFGHNTGELFF. The CDR3 DNA reads TGTGCCAGCAGCTTCGGACATAACACCGGGGAGCTGTTTTTT.

This clonotype turned up a few times. The chain is built from TRBV30 and TRBJ1-1; D not resolved. CDR1 is GTSNPN and CDR2 is SVGIG in the germline V gene (reference sequence). There are 13 residues in the CDR3. V was shortened by 1 base and J by 3 bases, with 9 bases between the two germline ends. The CDR3 loop reads CAWSGDFDTEAFF. CDR3 sequence (DNA): TGTGCCTGGAGTGGAGATTTTGACACTGAAGCTTTCTTT.

The chain's CDR3 is CASSYEGALTEAFF. In DNA, the CDR3 is TGTGCCAGCAGTTACGAGGGAGCCCTGACTGAAGCTTTCTTT. This chain uses TRBV6-2 or TRBV6-3 with TRBJ1-1; D is uncertain. The CDR3 sequence is 14 residues long. Germline V gene data show CDR1 as MNHEY and CDR2 as SVGEGT. Trimming shortened V by 2 bases and J by 5 bases, and 12 bases separated the two germline ends.

This clonotype was picked up many times. The CDR3 reads CSARQGRGGETQYF. The CDR3 DNA sequence: TGCAGTGCTAGACAAGGCAGGGGCGGGGAGACCCAGTACTTC. The chain uses TRBV20-1 and TRBJ2-5; D may be TRBD1 (6 bases). The CDR3 extends over 14 amino acids. The germline V gene encodes CDR1 DFQATT and CDR2 SNEGSKA (reference sequence). V was shortened by 2 bases and J by 5 bases, with 15 bases between the two germline ends.

This clonotype showed up many times. V is TRBV7-2 and J is TRBJ2-7; 7 nucleotides line up with TRBD2. The CDR3 is 14 residues long. Germline assignment: CDR1 SGHTA and CDR2 FQGNSA. V lost 5 bases and J lost 5; bases outside the gene matches: 9. The DNA for the CDR3 is TGTGCCAGCAGCGGGGGGGTTAGGTTAGACGAGCAGTACTTC. Its protein is CASSGGVRLDEQYF.

This clonotype appeared many times. The chain recombines TRBV5-1 with TRBJ1-5; D uncertain. The germline gives CDR1 SGHRS, CDR2 YFSETQ. Trimming removed 0 bases at V and 0 bases at J, with 13 bases between. The CDR3 consists of 17 residues. CDR3 loop: CASSLAPLQVSNQPQHF. CDR3 coding DNA: TGCGCCAGCAGCTTGGCTCCCCTTCAGGTTAGCAATCAGCCCCAGCATTTT.

Only a few counts were recorded for this clonotype. The chain employs TRBV7-2 and TRBJ2-5; D perhaps matches TRBD1 (5 bases). The CDR3 is made up of 13 amino acids. With 4 bases removed from V and 9 bases from J, the gap between germline ends came to 15 bases. Germline CDR1 SGHTA, CDR2 FQGNSA. The CDR3 DNA follows: TGTGCCAGCAGCTCCGGACAAGCTCTGGCCCAGTACTTC. This translates into CASSSGQALAQYF.

This clonotype has ten or more counts. The genes are TRBV6-2 or TRBV6-3 and TRBJ1-5; 7 bases map to TRBD1. The V gene's germline CDR1 is MNHEY and CDR2 SVGEGT. This CDR3 has 17 residues. Losses at the gene ends were 7 bases for V and 0 bases for J; bases not matched to a gene: 12. The CDR3 is CASTDRPRGPSNQPQHF. The CDR3 DNA follows: TGTGCCAGCACCGACCGACCGAGGGGGCCTAGCAATCAGCCCCAGCATTTT.

This clonotype was recorded a few times. This sequence joins TRBV6-2 or TRBV6-3 and TRBJ1-1; D uncertain. CDR3 length: 13 residues. Germline CDR1 reads MNHEY; CDR2 reads SVGEGT. V was shortened by 7 bases and J by 0 bases, with 9 bases between the two germline ends. Here the CDR3 DNA reads TGTGCCAGCACGCCGTTGATGAACACTGAAGCTTTCTTT. It yields the protein CASTPLMNTEAFF.

The table lists this clonotype with many counts. V gene TRBV30 combines with J gene TRBJ1-5; 10 nucleotides line up with TRBD1. The CDR3 consists of 14 residues. Germline V lookup: CDR1 GTSNPN, CDR2 SVGIG (reference sequence). J lost 8 bases, V lost 3 bases, and 7 bases had no gene match. In nucleotides, the CDR3 is TGTGCCTGGAGGGGACAGGGGTCCGGGGAGCCCCAGCATTTT. This codes for CAWRGQGSGEPQHF.

This clonotype was found many times. This sequence joins TRBV5-6 and TRBJ1-1, with D uncertain. The length of the CDR3 is 12 residues. Germline CDR1 SGHDT, CDR2 YYEEEE. V lost 2 bases and J 0 bases, leaving 2 bases between the germline ends. The CDR3 sequence is CASSFLNTEAFF. Here the CDR3 DNA reads TGTGCCAGCAGCTTCTTGAACACTGAAGCTTTCTTT.

The chain recombines TRBV27 with TRBJ1-1; 10 nucleotides line up with TRBD1. Germline assignment: CDR1 MNHEY and CDR2 SMNVEV (reference sequence). Trimming at V came to 0 bases and at J to 11 bases, leaving 9 bases not matched to a gene. The CDR3 is made up of 15 amino acids. The CDR3 coding sequence is TGTGCCAGCAGTTTATCGGTCTTGGACAGGGGGTTGGCTTTCTTT. This codes for CASSLSVLDRGLAFF.

This clonotype has at least ten counts. The chain joins TRBV5-1 to TRBJ2-2; a weak D match, TRBD1 (5 bases). Trimming stripped 2 bases from V and 6 bases from J, with 11 bases between. CDR3 length: 14 amino acids. The germline CDR1 and CDR2 sequences are SGHRS and YFSETQ. This CDR3 is CASSFSGPAGELFF. CDR3 bases: TGCGCCAGCAGCTTTTCAGGGCCCGCCGGGGAGCTGTTTTTT.

This clonotype was recorded many times. At one end, the junction sequence differs from germline, possibly due to a read error. The chain carries TRBV13 and TRBJ1-6, with D maybe TRBD1 (6 bases). Germline lookup yields CDR1 PRHDT and CDR2 FYEKMQ (reference sequence). This CDR3 has 14 amino acids. CDR3 in amino acids: CASSTHRENSPLRF. For the CDR3, the DNA is TGTGCCAGCAGCACCCACAGGGAGAATTCACCCCTCCGCTTT.

The rearrangement joins TRBV6-2 or TRBV6-3 to TRBJ1-2, with D possibly TRBD1 on 5 matching bases. The germline V gene has CDR1 MNHEY and CDR2 SVGEGT. V was shortened by 5 bases and J by 6 bases, with 10 bases between the two germline ends. This CDR3 spans 12 amino acids. The CDR3 DNA reads as TGTGCCAGCAGTAATCCAGGGAATGGCTACACCTTC. Protein sequence: CASSNPGNGYTF.

This clonotype came up many times. This CDR3 reads CASSYNRAGGGYTF. CDR3 in DNA: TGTGCCAGCAGTTACAACAGGGCAGGAGGAGGCTACACCTTC. The chain has TRBV6-5 and TRBJ1-2; perhaps TRBD1 as D (6 bases). Germline loops: CDR1 MNHEY, CDR2 SVGAGI. This CDR3 region has 14 residues. V gave up 2 bases and J gave up 8 bases, with 15 bases separating them.

This clonotype was counted at least ten times. This rearrangement joins TRBV6-1 to TRBJ1-3, with unresolved D. The CDR3 is 13 residues long. Trimming pared 4 bases from V and 1 base from J, leaving 5 bases between. The germline V gene encodes CDR1 MNHNS and CDR2 SASEGT. This CDR3 is CASSAGSGNTIYF. DNA for the CDR3: TGTGCCAGCAGTGCGGGGTCTGGAAACACCATATATTTT.

J is TRBJ2-4 and V is TRBV6-2 or TRBV6-3; possibly TRBD2 for D (6 bases). Between the trimmed V and J ends, which lost 0 bases and 8 bases, there was a span of 14 bases. Germline CDR1 is MNHEY and CDR2 is SVGEGT. CDR3 size: 15 residues. CDR3 DNA sequence: TGTGCCAGCAGTTACTCGGAACTAGCTCACCACATTCAGTACTTC. This gives the protein CASSYSELAHHIQYF.

This clonotype was counted at least ten times. The CDR3 loop is CAISDARGRTETQYF. The DNA of the CDR3 is TGTGCCATCAGTGATGCGCGGGGGCGAACGGAGACCCAGTACTTC. The V and J genes are TRBV10-3 and TRBJ2-5; D possibly corresponds to TRBD2 (7 bases). The germline V and J ends were trimmed by 3 bases and 5 bases, with 16 bases remaining between them. CDR1 is ENHRY, CDR2 SYGVKD, per germline. The CDR3 extends over 15 amino acids.

This clonotype was picked up many times. The V and J genes are TRBV20-1 and TRBJ2-7; perhaps TRBD1 as D (6 bases). V dropped 4 bases and J dropped 6 bases, with 10 bases sitting between them. The CDR3 is made up of 11 amino acids. Germline CDR1 reads DFQATT; CDR2 reads SNEGSKA (reference sequence). In nucleotides, the CDR3 is TGCAGTGCTAAGGGGGTTCCCGAGCAGTACTTC. Protein sequence: CSAKGVPEQYF.

This rearrangement joins TRBV11-1 to TRBJ2-2; 7 nucleotides line up with TRBD2. The V segment lost 2 bases and the J segment 3 bases; nucleotides outside the gene matches: 3. Germline CDR1 and CDR2: SGHAT and FQDESV (reference sequence). CDR3 size: 15 residues. The CDR3 loop is CASSLWRGYTGELFF. CDR3 nucleotides: TGTGCCAGCAGCTTATGGCGGGGGTACACCGGGGAGCTGTTTTTT. Using reference TRBV11-1 and TRBJ2-2 for the parts outside the CDR3, the full variable domain is EAEVAQSPRYKITEKSQAVAFWCDPISGHATLYWYRQILGQGPELLVQFQDESVVDDSQLPKDRFSAERLKGVDSTLKIQPAELGDSAMYLCASSLWRGYTGELFFGEGSRLTVL.

The V call is TRBV6-1, the J call TRBJ2-7, with D possibly matching TRBD1 (5 bases). Germline-derived CDR1 and CDR2 are MNHNS and SASEGT. The CDR3 covers 14 residues. Trimming cost V 6 bases and J 7 bases, with 19 bases left between them. The CDR3 reads CASRVGPDPGEQYF. Here the CDR3 DNA reads TGTGCCAGCAGAGTGGGGCCAGACCCCGGAGAGCAGTACTTC.